This TCR beta chain emerged from a study of T-cell reconstitution after alpha-beta-depleted transplantation in children. Trimming pared 0 bases from V and 7 bases from J, leaving 6 bases between. The CDR3 is made up of 11 amino acids. Germline lookup yields CDR1 DFQATT and CDR2 SNEGSKA (reference sequence). Study results and limitations: T-cell counts and diversity were attributed mostly to newly produced T cells one year after transplant.

A remark on this clonotype: What it recognizes is unknown.

TCRbeta library preparation incorporated unique molecular identifiers. Each CDR3 protein is one row after TCRdb ran MiXCR on the PCR reads. The sample includes roughly 200,000 distinct CDR3 sequences, approximately 8.4% seen only once; the top ten take roughly 36%. This TCR was recovered from a male patient aged 2-9 years who had a stem cell transplant for acute myeloid leukemia, so the T cells may come from the graft donor. This specimen consisted of PBMCs, mostly from graft donor cells, obtained 360 days after TCRalphabeta/CD19-depleted stem cell transplant. The rearrangement uses TRBV20-1 and TRBJ1-2; a weak D match, TRBD1 (5 bases). CDR3 coding DNA: TGCAGTGCTAGAGAGGGGGTTGGCTACACCTTC. Translated, it gives CSAREGVGYTF.